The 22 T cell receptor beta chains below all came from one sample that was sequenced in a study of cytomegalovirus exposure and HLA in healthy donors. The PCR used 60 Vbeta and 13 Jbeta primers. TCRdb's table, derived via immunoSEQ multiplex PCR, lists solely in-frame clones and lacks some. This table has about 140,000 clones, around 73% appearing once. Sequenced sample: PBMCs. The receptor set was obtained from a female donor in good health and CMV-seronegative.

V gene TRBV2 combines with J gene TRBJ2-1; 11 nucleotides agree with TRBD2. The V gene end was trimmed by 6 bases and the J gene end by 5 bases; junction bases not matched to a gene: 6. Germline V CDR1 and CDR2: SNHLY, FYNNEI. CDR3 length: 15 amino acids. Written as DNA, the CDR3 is TGTGCCAGCAGGTTAGCGGGGGGGCCCAACAATGAGCAGTTCTTC. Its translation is CASRLAGGPNNEQFF.

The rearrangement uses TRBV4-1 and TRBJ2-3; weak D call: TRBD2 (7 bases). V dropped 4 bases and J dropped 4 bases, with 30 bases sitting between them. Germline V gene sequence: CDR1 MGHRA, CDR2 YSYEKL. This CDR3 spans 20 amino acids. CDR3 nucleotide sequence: TGCGCCAGCAGCCCGTCCGGAAGTGGGGCTAGGGGGGGGTCATCAGATACGCAGTATTTT. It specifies CASSPSGSGARGGSSDTQYF.

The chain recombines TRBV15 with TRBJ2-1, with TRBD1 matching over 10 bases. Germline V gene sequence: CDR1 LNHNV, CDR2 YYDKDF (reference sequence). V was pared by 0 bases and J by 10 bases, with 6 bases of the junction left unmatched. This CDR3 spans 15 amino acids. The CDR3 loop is CATSREGQGPSEQFF. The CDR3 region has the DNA TGTGCCACCAGCAGAGAGGGACAGGGGCCATCCGAGCAGTTCTTC.

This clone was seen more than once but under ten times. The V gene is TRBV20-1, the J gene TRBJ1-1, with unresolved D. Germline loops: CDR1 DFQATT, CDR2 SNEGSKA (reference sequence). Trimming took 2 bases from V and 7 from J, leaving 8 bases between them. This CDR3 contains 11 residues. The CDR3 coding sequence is TGCAGTGCTAGATCCGCGCTTGAAGCTTTCTTT. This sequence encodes CSARSALEAFF.

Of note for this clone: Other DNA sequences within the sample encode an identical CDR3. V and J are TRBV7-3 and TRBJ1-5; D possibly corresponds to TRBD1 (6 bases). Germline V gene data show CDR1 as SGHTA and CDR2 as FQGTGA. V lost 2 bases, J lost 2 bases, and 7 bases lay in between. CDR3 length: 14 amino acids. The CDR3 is CASSLSGGNQPQHF. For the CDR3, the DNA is TGTGCCAGCAGCTTATCAGGGGGCAATCAGCCCCAGCATTTT.

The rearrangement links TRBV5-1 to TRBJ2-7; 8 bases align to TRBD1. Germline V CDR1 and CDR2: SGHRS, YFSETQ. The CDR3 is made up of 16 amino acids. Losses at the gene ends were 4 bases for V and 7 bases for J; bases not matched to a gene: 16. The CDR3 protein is CASSQAPGGASGEQYF. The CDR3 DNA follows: TGCGCCAGCAGCCAAGCGCCAGGGGGCGCCTCGGGAGAGCAGTACTTC.

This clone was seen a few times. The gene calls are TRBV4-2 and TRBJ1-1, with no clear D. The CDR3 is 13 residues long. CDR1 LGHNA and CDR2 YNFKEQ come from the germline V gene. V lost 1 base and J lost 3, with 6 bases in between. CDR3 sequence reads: CASSQVADTEAFF. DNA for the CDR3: TGTGCCAGCAGCCAAGTGGCAGACACTGAAGCTTTCTTT.

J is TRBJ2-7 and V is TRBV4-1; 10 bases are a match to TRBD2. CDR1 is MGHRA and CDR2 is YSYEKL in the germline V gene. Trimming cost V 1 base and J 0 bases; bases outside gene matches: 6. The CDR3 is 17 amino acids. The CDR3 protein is CASSQAGGLALSYEQYF. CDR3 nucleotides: TGCGCCAGCAGCCAAGCCGGGGGACTAGCGCTCTCCTACGAGCAGTACTTC.

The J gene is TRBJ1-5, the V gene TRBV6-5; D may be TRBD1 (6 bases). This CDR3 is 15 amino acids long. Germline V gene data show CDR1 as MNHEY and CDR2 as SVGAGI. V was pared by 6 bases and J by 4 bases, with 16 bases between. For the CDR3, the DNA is TGTGCCAGCAGCTATAGGGGGGGCCCGAATCAGCCCCAGCATTTT. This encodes CASSYRGGPNQPQHF.

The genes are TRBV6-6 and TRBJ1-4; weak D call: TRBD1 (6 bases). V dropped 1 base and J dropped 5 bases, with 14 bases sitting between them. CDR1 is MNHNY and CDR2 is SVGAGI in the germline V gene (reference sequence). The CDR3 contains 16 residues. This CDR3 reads CASSYLGAGANEKLFF. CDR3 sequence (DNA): TGTGCCAGCAGTTACTTGGGGGCAGGGGCCAATGAAAAACTGTTTTTT.

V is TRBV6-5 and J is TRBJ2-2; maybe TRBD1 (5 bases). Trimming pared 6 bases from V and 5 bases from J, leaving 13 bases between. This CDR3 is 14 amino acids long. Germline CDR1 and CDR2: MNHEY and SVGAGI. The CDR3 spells CASRLTQGTGELFF. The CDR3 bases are TGTGCCAGCAGACTGACCCAGGGTACCGGGGAGCTGTTTTTT.

In DNA, the CDR3 is TGTGCCAGCTCACCACCTACAGGGTACGGCTCCTACGAGCAGTACTTC. Protein sequence: CASSPPTGYGSYEQYF. This sequence joins TRBV18 and TRBJ2-7, with D maybe TRBD1 (6 bases). V was shortened by 0 bases and J by 0 bases, with 12 bases between the two germline ends. The CDR3 is 16 amino acids. From germline, CDR1 is KGHSH and CDR2 LQKENI.

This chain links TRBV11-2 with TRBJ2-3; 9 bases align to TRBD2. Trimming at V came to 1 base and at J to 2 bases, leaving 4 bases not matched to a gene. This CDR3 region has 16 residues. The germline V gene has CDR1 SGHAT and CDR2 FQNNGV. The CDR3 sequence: CASSLGLAGLTDTQYF. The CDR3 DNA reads TGTGCCAGCAGCTTAGGCCTAGCGGGGCTCACAGATACGCAGTATTTT.

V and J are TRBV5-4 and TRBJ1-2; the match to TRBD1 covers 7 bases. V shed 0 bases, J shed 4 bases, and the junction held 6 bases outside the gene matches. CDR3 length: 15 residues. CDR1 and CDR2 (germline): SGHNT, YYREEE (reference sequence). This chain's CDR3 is CASSLGGGASYGYTF. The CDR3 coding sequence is TGTGCCAGCAGCTTGGGAGGGGGCGCGAGCTATGGCTACACCTTC.

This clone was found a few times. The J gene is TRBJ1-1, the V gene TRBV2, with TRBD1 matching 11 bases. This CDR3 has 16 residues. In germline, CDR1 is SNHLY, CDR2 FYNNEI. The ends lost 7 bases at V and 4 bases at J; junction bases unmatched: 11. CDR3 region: CASIKDRGLLSTEAFF. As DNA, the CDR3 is TGTGCCAGCATAAAGGACAGGGGGCTTTTAAGCACTGAAGCTTTCTTT.

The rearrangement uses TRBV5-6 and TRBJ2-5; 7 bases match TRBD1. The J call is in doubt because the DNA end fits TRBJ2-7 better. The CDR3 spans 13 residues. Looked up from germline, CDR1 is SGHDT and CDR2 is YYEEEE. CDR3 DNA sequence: TGTGCCAGCAGCTGGGGGACAGACTACGAGCAGTACTTC. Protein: CASSWGTDYEQYF.

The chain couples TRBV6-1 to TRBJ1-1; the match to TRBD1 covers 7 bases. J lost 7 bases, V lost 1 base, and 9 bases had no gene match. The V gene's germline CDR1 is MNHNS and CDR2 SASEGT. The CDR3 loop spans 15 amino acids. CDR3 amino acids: CASSEETGTVGEAFF. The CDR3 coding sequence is TGTGCCAGCAGTGAAGAAACCGGGACAGTGGGTGAAGCTTTCTTT.

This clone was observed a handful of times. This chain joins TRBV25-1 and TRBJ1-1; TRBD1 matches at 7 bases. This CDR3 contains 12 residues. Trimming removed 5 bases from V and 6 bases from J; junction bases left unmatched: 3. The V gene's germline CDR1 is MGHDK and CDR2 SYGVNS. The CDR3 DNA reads TGTGCCAGCAGTAGGACAGGTCCTGAAGCTTTCTTT. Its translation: CASSRTGPEAFF.

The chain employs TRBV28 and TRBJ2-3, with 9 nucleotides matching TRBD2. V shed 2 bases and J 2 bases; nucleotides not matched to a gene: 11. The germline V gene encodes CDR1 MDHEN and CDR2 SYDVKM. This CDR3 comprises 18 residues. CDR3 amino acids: CASSLGASGDQFTDTQYF. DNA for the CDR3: TGTGCCAGCAGTTTAGGTGCTAGCGGGGATCAATTCACAGATACGCAGTATTTT.

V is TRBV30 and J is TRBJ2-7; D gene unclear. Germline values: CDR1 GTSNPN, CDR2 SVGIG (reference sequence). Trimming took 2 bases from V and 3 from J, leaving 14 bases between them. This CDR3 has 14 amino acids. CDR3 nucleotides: TGTGCCTGGAGTCCGGGTAAGGCTTTCTACGAGCAGTACTTC. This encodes CAWSPGKAFYEQYF.

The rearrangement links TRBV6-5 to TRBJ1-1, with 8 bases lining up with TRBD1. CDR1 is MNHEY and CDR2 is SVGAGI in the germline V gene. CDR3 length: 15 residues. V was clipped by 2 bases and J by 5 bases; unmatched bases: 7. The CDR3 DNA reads TGTGCCAGCAGTTACCACGGACAGGGCAGGACTGAAGCTTTCTTT. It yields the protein CASSYHGQGRTEAFF.

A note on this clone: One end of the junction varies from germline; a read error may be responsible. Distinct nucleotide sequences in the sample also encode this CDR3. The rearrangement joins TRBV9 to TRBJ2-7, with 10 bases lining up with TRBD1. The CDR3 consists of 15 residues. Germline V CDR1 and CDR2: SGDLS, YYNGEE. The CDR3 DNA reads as TGTGCCAGCAGCTTAGGGACAGGGGTCCCCGACGAACAGTACTTC. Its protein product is CASSLGTGVPDEQYF.